Sequencing of this TCR beta chain was carried out in a study of blood T cell repertoires in COVID-19. This study enrolled people aged 18 to 89 from 24 US geographic areas. Sequencing used immunoSEQ multiplex PCR; TCRdb keeps in-frame clones, though not all of them. The sample has roughly 250,000 clones, 90% to 95% seen once. The germline V gene encodes CDR1 MNHEY and CDR2 SMNVEV (reference sequence). V dropped 0 bases and J dropped 8 bases, with 13 bases sitting between them. The CDR3 totals 15 residues. The TCR sequence derives from a woman between 18 and 30 years old who had recovered from COVID-19. The sequencing input was PBMCs or T cells enriched from blood (not recorded which). The genes are TRBV27 and TRBJ1-4; maybe TRBD1 (6 bases). In nucleotides, the CDR3 is TGTGCCAGCAGTTTATCCGGAACAGGGATCGAAAAACTGTTTTTT. This translates into CASSLSGTGIEKLFF.